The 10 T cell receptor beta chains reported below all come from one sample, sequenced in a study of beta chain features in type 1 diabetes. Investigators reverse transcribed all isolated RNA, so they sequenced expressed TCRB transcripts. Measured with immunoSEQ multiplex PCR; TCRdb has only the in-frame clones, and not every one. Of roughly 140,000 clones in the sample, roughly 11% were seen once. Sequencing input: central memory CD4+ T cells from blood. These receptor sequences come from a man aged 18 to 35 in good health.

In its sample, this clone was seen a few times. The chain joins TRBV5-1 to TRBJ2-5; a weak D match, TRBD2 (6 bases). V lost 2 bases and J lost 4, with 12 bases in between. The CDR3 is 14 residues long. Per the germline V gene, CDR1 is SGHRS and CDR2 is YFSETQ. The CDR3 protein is CASSFRTKGETQYF. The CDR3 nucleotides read TGCGCCAGCAGCTTTAGGACTAAGGGAGAGACCCAGTACTTC. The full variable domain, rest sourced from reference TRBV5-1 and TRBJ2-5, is KAGVTQTPRYLIKTRGQQVTLSCSPISGHRSVSWYQQTPGQGLQFLFEYFSETQRNKGNFPGRFSGRQFSNSRSEMNVSTLELGDSALYLCASSFRTKGETQYFGPGTRLLVL.

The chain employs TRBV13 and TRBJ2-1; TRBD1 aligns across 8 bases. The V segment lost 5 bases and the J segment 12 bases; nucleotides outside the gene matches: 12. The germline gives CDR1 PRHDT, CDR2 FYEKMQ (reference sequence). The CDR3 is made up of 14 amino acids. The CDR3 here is CASSTRQGYFAQFF. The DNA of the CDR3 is TGTGCCAGCAGCACAAGACAGGGGTACTTCGCGCAGTTCTTC.

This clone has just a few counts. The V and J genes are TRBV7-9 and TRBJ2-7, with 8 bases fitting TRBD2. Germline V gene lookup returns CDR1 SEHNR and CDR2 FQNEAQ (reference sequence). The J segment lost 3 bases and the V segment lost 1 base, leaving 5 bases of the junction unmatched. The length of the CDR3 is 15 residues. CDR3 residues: CASSLGGTRYYEQYF. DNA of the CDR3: TGTGCCAGCAGCTTAGGCGGGACTAGATACTACGAGCAGTACTTC.

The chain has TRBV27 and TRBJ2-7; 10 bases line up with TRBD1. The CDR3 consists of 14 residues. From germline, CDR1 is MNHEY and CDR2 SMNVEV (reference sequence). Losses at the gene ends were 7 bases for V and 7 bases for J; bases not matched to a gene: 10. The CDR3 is CASTKDRGGREQYF. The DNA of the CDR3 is TGTGCCAGCACAAAGGACAGGGGGGGCCGGGAGCAGTACTTC.

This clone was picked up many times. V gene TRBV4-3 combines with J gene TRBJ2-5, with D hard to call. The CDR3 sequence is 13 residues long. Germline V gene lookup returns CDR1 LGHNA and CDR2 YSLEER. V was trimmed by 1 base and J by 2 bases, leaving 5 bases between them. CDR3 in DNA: TGCGCCAGCAGCCAAGGCTTACAAGAGACCCAGTACTTC. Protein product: CASSQGLQETQYF.

In DNA form, the CDR3 reads TGTGCCAGCAAACAGGGATCTGATGGCTACACCTTC. It specifies CASKQGSDGYTF. The chain couples TRBV9 to TRBJ1-2, with D possibly TRBD1 on 6 matching bases. This CDR3 region has 12 residues. V dropped 6 bases and J dropped 6 bases, with 12 bases sitting between them. Looked up from germline, CDR1 is SGDLS and CDR2 is YYNGEE.

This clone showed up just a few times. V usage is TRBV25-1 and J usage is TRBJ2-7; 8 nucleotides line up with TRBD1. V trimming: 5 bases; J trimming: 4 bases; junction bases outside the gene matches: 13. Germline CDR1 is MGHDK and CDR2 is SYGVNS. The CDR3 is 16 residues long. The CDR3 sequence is CASSHLGGQEPYEQYF. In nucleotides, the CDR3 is TGTGCCAGCAGTCACCTTGGGGGACAGGAGCCTTACGAGCAGTACTTC.

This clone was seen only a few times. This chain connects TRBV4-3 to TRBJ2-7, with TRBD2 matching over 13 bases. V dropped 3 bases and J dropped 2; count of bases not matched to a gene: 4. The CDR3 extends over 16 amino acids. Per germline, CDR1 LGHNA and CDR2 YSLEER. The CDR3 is CASSQGLAGIPYEQYF. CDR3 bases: TGCGCCAGCAGCCAGGGACTAGCGGGGATACCCTACGAGCAGTACTTC.

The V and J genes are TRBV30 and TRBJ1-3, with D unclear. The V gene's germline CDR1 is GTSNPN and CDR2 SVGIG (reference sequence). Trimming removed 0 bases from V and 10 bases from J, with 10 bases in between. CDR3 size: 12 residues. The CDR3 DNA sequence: TGTGCCTGGAGTGTACCCGTGGGGACCATATATTTT. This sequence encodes CAWSVPVGTIYF.

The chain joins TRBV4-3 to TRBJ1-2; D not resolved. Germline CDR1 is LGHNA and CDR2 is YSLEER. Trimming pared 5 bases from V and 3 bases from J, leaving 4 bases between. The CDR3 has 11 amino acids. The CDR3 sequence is CASSSYYGYTF. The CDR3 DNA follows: TGCGCCAGCAGCTCTTACTATGGCTACACCTTC.